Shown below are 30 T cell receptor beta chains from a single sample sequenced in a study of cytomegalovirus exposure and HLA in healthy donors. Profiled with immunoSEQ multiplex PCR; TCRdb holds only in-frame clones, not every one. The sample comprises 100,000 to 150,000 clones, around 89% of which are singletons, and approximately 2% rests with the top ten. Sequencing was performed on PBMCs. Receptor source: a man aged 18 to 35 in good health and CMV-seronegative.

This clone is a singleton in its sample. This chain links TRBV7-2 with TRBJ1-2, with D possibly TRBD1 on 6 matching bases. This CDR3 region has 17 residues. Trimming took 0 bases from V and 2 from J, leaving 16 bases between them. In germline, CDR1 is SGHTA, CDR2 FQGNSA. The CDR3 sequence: CASSLASKQTGNYGYTF. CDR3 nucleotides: TGTGCCAGCAGCTTAGCGTCCAAGCAGACAGGAAACTATGGCTACACCTTC.

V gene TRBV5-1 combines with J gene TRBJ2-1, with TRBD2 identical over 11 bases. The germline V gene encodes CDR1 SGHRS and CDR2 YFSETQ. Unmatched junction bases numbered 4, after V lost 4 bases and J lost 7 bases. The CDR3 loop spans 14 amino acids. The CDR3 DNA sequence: TGCGCCAGCAGCATTAGCGGGAGGGCGAATGAGCAGTTCTTC. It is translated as CASSISGRANEQFF.

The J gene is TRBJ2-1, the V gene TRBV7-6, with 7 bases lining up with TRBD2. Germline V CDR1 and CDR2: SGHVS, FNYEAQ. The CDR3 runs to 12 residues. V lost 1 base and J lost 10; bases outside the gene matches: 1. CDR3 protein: CASSLGGGEQFF. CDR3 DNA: TGTGCCAGCAGCTTAGGGGGAGGGGAGCAGTTCTTC. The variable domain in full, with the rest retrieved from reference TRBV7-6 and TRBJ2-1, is GAGVSQSPRYKVTKRGQDVALRCDPISGHVSLYWYRQALGQGPEFLTYFNYEAQQDKSGLPNDRFSAERPEGSISTLTIQRTEQRDSAMYRCASSLGGGEQFFGPGTRLTVL.

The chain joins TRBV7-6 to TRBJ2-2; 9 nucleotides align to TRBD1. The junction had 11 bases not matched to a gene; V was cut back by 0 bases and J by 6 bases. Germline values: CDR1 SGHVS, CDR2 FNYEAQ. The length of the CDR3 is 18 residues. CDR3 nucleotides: TGTGCCAGCAGCTTAGCGCCCTACTTACAGGGGGCTGCCGGGGAGCTGTTTTTT. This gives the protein CASSLAPYLQGAAGELFF.

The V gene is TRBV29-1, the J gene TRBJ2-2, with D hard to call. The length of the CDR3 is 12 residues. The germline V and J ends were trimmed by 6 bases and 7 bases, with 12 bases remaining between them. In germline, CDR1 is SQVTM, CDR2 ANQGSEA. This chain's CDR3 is CSVLGRFGELFF. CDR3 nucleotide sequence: TGCAGCGTATTGGGCAGGTTCGGGGAGCTGTTTTTT.

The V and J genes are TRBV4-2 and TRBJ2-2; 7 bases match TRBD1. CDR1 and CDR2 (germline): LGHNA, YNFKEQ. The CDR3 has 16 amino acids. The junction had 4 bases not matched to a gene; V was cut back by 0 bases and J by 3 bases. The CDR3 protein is CASSQDPGQYTGELFF. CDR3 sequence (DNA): TGTGCCAGCAGCCAAGATCCGGGACAGTACACCGGGGAGCTGTTTTTT.

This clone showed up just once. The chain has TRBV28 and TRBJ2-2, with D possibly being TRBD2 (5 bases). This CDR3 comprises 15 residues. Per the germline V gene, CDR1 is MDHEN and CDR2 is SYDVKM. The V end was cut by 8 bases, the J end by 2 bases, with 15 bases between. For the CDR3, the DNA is TGTGCCAGCCGCCGGTGGAGCGGAAACACCGGGGAGCTGTTTTTT. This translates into CASRRWSGNTGELFF.

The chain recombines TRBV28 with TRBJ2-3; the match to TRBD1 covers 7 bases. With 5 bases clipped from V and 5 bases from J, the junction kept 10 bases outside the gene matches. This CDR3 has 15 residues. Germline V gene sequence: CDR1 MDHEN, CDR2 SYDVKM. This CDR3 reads CASSRTGTARDTQYF. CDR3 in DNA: TGTGCCAGCAGTCGAACCGGGACAGCGAGAGATACGCAGTATTTT.

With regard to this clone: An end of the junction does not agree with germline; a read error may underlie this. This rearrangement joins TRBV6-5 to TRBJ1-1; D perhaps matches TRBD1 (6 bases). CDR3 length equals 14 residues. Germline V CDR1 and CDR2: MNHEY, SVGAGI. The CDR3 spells CASSWTALNSEAFF. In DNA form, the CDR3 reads TGTGCCAGCAGTTGGACAGCCTTGAACAGTGAAGCTTTCTTT.

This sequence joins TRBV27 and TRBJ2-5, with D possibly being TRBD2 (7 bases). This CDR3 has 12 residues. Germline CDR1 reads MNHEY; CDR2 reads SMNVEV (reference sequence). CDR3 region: CGAGARGETQYF. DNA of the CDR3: TGTGGGGCGGGGGCCAGAGGAGAGACCCAGTACTTC.

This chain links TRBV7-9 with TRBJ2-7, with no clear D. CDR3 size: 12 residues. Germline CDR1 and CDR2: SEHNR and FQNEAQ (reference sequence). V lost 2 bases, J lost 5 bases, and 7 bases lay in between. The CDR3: CASSLSLDEQYF. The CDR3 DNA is TGTGCCAGCAGCTTATCTCTCGACGAGCAGTACTTC. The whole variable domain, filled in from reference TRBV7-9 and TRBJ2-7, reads DTGVSQNPRHKITKRGQNVTFRCDPISEHNRLYWYRQTLGQGPEFLTYFQNEAQLEKSRLLSDRFSAERPKGSFSTLEIQRTEQGDSAMYLCASSLSLDEQYFGPGTRLTVT.

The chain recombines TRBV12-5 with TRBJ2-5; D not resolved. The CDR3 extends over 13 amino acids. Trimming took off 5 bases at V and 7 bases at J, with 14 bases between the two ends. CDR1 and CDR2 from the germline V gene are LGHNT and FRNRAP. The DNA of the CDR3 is TGTGCTAGTGGTCTGGAAAAACCAGGGACCCAGTACTTC. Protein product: CASGLEKPGTQYF.

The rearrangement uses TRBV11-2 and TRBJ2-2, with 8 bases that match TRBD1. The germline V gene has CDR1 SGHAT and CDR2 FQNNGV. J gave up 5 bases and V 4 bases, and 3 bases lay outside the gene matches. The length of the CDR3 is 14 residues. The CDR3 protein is CASSYRTGTGELFF. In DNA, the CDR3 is TGTGCCAGCAGCTATCGGACAGGGACCGGGGAGCTGTTTTTT.

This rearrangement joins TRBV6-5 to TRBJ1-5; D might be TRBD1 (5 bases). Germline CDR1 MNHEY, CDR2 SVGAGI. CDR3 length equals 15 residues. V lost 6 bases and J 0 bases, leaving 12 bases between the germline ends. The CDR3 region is CASRRTGDSNQPQHF. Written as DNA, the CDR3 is TGTGCCAGCAGAAGGACGGGGGATAGCAATCAGCCCCAGCATTTT.

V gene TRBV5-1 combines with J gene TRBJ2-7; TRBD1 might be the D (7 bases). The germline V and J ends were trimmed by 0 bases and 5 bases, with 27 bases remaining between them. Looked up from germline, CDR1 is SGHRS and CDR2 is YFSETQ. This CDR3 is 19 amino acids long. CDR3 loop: CASSLGFMGGTITGDEQYF. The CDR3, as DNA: TGCGCCAGCAGCTTGGGTTTTATGGGCGGGACCATTACAGGGGACGAGCAGTACTTC.

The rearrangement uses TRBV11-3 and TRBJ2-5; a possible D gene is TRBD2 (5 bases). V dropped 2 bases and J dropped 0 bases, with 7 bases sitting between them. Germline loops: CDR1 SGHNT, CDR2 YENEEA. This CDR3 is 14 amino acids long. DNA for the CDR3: TGTGCCAGCAGCTTACTAGCAGACCAAGAGACCCAGTACTTC. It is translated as CASSLLADQETQYF. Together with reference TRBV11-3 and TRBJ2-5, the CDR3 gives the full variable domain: EAGVVQSPRYKIIEKKQPVAFWCNPISGHNTLYWYLQNLGQGPELLIRYENEEAVDDSQLPKDRFSAERLKGVDSTLKIQPAELGDSAVYLCASSLLADQETQYFGPGTRLLVL.

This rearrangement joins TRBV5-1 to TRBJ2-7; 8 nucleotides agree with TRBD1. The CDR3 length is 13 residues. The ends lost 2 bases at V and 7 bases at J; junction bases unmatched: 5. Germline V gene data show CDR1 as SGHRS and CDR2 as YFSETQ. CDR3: CASSFQGAREQYF. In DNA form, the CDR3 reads TGCGCCAGCAGCTTCCAGGGGGCGAGAGAGCAGTACTTC.

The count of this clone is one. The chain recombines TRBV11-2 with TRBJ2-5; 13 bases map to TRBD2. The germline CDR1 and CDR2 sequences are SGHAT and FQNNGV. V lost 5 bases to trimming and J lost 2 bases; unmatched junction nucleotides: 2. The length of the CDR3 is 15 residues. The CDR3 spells CASSRGLAGQETQYF. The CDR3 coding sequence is TGTGCCAGCAGCCGGGGACTAGCGGGACAAGAGACCCAGTACTTC.

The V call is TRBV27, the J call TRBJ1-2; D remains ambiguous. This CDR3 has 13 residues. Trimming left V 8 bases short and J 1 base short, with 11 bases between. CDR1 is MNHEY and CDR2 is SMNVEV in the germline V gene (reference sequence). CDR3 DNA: TGTGCCAGCTCAACCACAGTTAACTATGGCTACACCTTC. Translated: CASSTTVNYGYTF.

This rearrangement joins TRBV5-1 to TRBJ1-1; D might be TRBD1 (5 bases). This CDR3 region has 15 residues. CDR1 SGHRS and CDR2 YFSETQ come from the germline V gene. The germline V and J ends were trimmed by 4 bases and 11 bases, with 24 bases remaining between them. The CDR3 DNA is TGCGCCAGCAGCCCGGCGGTCGGCAGGGTAATGTACGCTTTCTTT. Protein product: CASSPAVGRVMYAFF.

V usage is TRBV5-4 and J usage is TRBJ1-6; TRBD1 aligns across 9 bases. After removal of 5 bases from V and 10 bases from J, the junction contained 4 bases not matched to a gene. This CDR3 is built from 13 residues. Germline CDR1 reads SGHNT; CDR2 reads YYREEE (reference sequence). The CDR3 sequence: CASRGQGRSPLHF. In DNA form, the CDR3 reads TGTGCCAGCAGGGGACAGGGAAGATCACCCCTCCACTTT.

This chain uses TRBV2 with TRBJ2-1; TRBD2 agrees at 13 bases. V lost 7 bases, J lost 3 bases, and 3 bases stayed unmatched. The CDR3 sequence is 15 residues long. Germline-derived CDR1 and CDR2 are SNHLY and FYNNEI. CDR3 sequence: CASKGTSGNYNEQFF. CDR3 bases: TGTGCCAGCAAGGGGACTAGCGGGAACTACAATGAGCAGTTCTTC.

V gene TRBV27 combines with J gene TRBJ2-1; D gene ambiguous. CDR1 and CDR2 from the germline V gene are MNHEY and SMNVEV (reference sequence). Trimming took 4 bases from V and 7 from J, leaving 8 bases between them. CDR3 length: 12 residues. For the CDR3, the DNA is TGTGCCAGCAGTTCAGAAAATAATGAGCAGTTCTTC. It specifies CASSSENNEQFF.

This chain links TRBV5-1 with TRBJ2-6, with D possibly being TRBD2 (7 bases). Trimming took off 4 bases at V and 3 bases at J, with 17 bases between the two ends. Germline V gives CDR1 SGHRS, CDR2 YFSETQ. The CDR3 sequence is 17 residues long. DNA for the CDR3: TGCGCCAGCAGCCCTTCGGGGGGCGCCCTTGGGGCCAACGTCCTGACTTTC. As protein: CASSPSGGALGANVLTF.

The CDR3 here is CASSLALGGHDSNQPQHF. The CDR3 bases are TGTGCCAGCAGTTTAGCCCTGGGGGGGCATGATAGCAATCAGCCCCAGCATTTT. V gene TRBV28 combines with J gene TRBJ1-5; D might be TRBD1 (6 bases). V gave up 2 bases and J gave up 0 bases, with 17 bases separating them. Germline values: CDR1 MDHEN, CDR2 SYDVKM. The CDR3 spans 18 residues.

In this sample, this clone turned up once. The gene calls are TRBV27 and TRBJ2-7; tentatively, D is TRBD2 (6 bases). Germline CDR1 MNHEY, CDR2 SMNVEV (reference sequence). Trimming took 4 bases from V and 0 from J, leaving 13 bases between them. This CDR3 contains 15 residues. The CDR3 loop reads CASSSVSGSSYEQYF. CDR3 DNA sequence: TGTGCCAGCAGTTCGGTATCCGGGAGCTCCTACGAGCAGTACTTC.

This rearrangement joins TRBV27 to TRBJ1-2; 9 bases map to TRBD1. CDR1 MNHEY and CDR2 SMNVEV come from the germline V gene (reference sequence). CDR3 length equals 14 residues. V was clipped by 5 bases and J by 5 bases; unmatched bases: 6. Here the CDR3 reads CASSQAGTGYGYTF. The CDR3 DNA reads TGTGCCAGCAGTCAAGCCGGGACAGGGTATGGCTACACCTTC.

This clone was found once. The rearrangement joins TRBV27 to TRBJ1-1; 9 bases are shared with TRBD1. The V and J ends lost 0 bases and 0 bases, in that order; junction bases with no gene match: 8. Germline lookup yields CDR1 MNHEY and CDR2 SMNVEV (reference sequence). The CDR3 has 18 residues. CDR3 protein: CASSLSIGTGLMNTEAFF. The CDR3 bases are TGTGCCAGCAGTTTATCCATCGGGACAGGGTTAATGAACACTGAAGCTTTCTTT.

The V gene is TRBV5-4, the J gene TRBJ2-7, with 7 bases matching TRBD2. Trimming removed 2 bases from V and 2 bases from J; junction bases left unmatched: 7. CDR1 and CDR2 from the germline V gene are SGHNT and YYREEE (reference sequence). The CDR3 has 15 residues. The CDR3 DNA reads TGTGCCAGCAGCTTATCCGGGACTAAGGCCTACGAGCAGTACTTC. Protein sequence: CASSLSGTKAYEQYF.

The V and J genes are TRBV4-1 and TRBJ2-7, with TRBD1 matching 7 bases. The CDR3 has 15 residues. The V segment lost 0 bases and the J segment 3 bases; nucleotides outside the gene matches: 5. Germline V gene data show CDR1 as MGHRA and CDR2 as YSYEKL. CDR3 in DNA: TGCGCCAGCAGCCAAGAGGTGACAGGGTACTACGAGCAGTACTTC. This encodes CASSQEVTGYYEQYF.